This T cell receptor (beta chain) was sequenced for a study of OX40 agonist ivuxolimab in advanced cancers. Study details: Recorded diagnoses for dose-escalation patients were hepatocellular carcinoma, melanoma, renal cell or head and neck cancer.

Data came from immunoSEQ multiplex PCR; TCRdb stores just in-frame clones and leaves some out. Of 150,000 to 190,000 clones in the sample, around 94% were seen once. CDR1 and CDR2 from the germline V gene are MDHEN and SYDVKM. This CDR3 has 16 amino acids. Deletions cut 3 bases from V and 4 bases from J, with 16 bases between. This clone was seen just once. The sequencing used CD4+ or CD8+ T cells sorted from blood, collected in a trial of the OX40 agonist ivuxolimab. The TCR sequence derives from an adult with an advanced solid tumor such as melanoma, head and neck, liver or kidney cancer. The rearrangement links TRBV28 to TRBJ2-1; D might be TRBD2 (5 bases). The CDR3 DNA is TGTGCCAGCAGTTTTAAGGGAGTCCCCAGGTACAATGAGCAGTTCTTC. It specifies CASSFKGVPRYNEQFF.